The rows below give T cell receptor beta chains drawn from one sample of a study of T cells in localized non-small cell lung cancer. Clones were sequenced by immunoSEQ multiplex PCR, and TCRdb holds only the in-frame ones, with some missing. The data hold about 13,000 clones, with roughly 28% observed a single time. Sequencing was performed on lung tumor tissue, taken before any cancer treatment. These receptors were obtained from a female donor at least 60 years old with stage I lung adenocarcinoma. The CDR3 runs from the conserved cysteine through the conserved F or W. A D gene is named only where the DNA matches it firmly. Only some rows state a clone size, as once, few, many or a class for expanded clones.

>many|-|TRBV2|TRBJ2-5
CAKTRGGETQYF
TGTGCCAAGACTAGGGGGGGGGAGACCCAGTACTTC
>many|TRBD1|TRBV11-3|TRBJ2-5
CASSLDIYRDRGSETQYF
TGTGCCAGCAGCTTAGATATTTACCGGGACAGGGGTTCAGAGACCCAGTACTTC
>few|-|TRBV23-1|TRBJ2-2
CASGQGGSGELFF
TGCGCCAGCGGGCAGGGGGGTTCCGGGGAGCTGTTTTTT
>few|-|TRBV6-8|TRBJ2-7
CASRRQVGSYEQYF
TGTGCCAGCAGGAGGCAAGTGGGGTCCTACGAGCAGTACTTC
>few|TRBD1|TRBV11-3|TRBJ2-7
CASSGTGGRGFEQYF
TGTGCCAGCAGCGGGACAGGGGGCAGAGGGTTCGAGCAGTACTTC
>-|-|TRBV19|TRBJ1-5
CASNMDPVGPQHF
TGTGCCAGTAATATGGACCCGGTGGGACCCCAGCATTTT
>few|-|TRBV9|TRBJ2-1
CASSFVGGEQFF
TGTGCCAGCAGCTTCGTAGGAGGAGAGCAGTTCTTC
>-|TRBD2|TRBV11-3|TRBJ2-3
CASSLGLDILGTQYF
TGTGCCAGCAGCTTGGGACTAGACATTTTGGGTACGCAGTATTTT
>few|-|TRBV6-8|TRBJ1-3
CASKGSGNTIYF
TGTGCCAGCAAGGGGTCTGGAAACACCATATATTTT
>few|-|TRBV28|TRBJ1-1
CASSRQNGEAFF
TGTGCCAGCAGCAGACAGAACGGTGAAGCTTTCTTT
>-|-|TRBV14|TRBJ1-1
CASSQDQGNLNTEAFF
TGTGCCAGCAGCCAAGATCAAGGGAACCTGAACACTGAAGCTTTCTTT
>-|TRBD1|TRBV15|TRBJ1-2
CATSRGGTGTGYTF
TGTGCCACCAGCAGAGGAGGGACAGGGACGGGCTACACCTTC
>-|-|TRBV29-1|TRBJ1-3
CSVVTGPGNTIYF
TGCAGCGTTGTGACGGGGCCTGGAAACACCATATATTTT
>few|TRBD2|TRBV6-8|TRBJ2-7
CASRGGLDGEYEQYF
TGTGCCAGCAGGGGGGGACTAGACGGGGAGTACGAGCAGTACTTC
>once|-|TRBV29-1|TRBJ2-7
CSVVALSYEQYF
TGCAGCGTGGTCGCGTTGAGCTACGAGCAGTACTTC
>few|-|TRBV11-3|TRBJ2-7
CASSLVWGAQYEQYF
TGTGCCAGCAGCTTAGTCTGGGGGGCGCAGTACGAGCAGTACTTC
>-|TRBD1|TRBV30|TRBJ1-6
CACPRPGTGSNSPLHF
TGTGCCTGTCCCCGTCCCGGGACAGGCTCAAATTCACCCCTCCACTTT
>medium-sized|TRBD2|TRBV9|TRBJ2-1
CASSGPRLAGFGNEQFF
TGTGCCAGCAGCGGACCGAGACTAGCGGGTTTCGGGAATGAGCAGTTCTTC
>few|-|TRBV9|TRBJ1-1
CASSRAAAGEAFF
TGTGCCAGCAGCAGGGCAGCGGCCGGTGAAGCTTTCTTT
>few|TRBD1|TRBV6-8|TRBJ2-2
CASSLRTGGSGELFF
TGTGCCAGCTCCTTAAGGACAGGGGGCAGCGGGGAGCTGTTTTTT
>few|-|TRBV6-8|TRBJ2-6
CASSPRFPGSSGANVLTF
TGTGCCAGCAGTCCCCGATTCCCGGGGAGCTCTGGGGCCAACGTCCTGACTTTC
>-|-|TRBV15|TRBJ1-2
CATSRGAGASYGYTF
TGTGCCACCAGCAGAGGGGCAGGGGCAAGTTATGGCTACACCTTC
>-|-|TRBV19|TRBJ1-5
CASAKQGAYSNQPQHF
TGTGCCAGCGCCAAACAGGGAGCTTATAGCAATCAGCCCCAGCATTTT
>many|-|TRBV6-8|TRBJ2-5
CASSYSTPGTQYF
TGTGCCAGCAGTTACTCTACCCCAGGGACCCAGTACTTC
>-|TRBD2|TRBV6-8|TRBJ2-7
CAIMAGEISYEQYF
TGTGCCATCATGGCGGGGGAGATCTCCTACGAGCAGTACTTC
>-|TRBD1|TRBV29-1|TRBJ1-4
CSVYRGSEKLFF
TGCAGCGTTTACAGGGGTTCTGAAAAACTGTTTTTT
>-|TRBD1|TRBV5-1|TRBJ1-2
CASNTGQASNYGYTF
TGCGCCAGCAACACTGGACAGGCCAGCAACTATGGCTACACCTTC
>-|-|TRBV19|TRBJ2-7
CASKVAGGYEQYF
TGTGCCAGTAAGGTCGCCGGCGGCTACGAGCAGTACTTC
>-|-|TRBV10-1|TRBJ1-2
CARPKGELPTYGYTF
TGCGCCAGACCTAAAGGGGAACTTCCCACTTATGGCTACACCTTC
>-|-|TRBV10-1|TRBJ1-2
CASRAGADYGYTF
TGCGCCAGCAGGGCAGGAGCGGACTATGGCTACACCTTC
>few|-|TRBV7-8|TRBJ1-6
CASSRAPDSPLHF
TGTGCCAGCAGCCGGGCGCCCGATTCACCCCTCCACTTT
>-|TRBD1|TRBV19|TRBJ1-1
CASSAPGQGGTEAFF
TGTGCCAGTAGTGCACCGGGACAGGGGGGCACTGAAGCTTTCTTT
>-|-|TRBV6-8|TRBJ2-7
CAISGGRGQTYEQYF
TGTGCCATCAGTGGTGGTCGGGGGCAAACCTACGAGCAGTACTTC
>-|TRBD1|TRBV19|TRBJ1-1
CASSQQGANTEAFF
TGTGCCAGTAGTCAACAGGGGGCGAACACTGAAGCTTTCTTT
>-|TRBD1|TRBV29-1|TRBJ1-2
CSVDGKRQGTLNYGYTF
TGCAGCGTGGATGGGAAGAGACAGGGTACCCTTAACTATGGCTACACCTTC
>few|-|TRBV11-3|TRBJ1-1
CASSFRGKSTEAFF
TGTGCCAGCAGCTTCCGGGGAAAGAGCACTGAAGCTTTCTTT
>-|TRBD1|TRBV11-3|TRBJ1-2
CASSFGQGGDYGYTF
TGTGCCAGCAGCTTTGGACAGGGGGGGGACTATGGCTACACCTTC
>few|TRBD1|TRBV25-1|TRBJ1-2
CASSAGTGGVYGYTF
TGTGCCAGCAGTGCGGGGACAGGGGGAGTCTATGGCTACACCTTC
>many|-|TRBV11-3|TRBJ2-1
CASSPEGATYNEQFF
TGTGCCAGCAGCCCGGAGGGAGCCACCTACAATGAGCAGTTCTTC
>-|TRBD1|TRBV6-8|TRBJ2-5
CASSYLRTGDQETQYF
TGTGCCAGCAGTTACCTCCGGACAGGTGATCAAGAGACCCAGTACTTC
>-|-|TRBV6-8|TRBJ2-2
CASRPPRGGTGELFF
TGTGCCAGCAGACCCCCAAGGGGGGGCACCGGGGAGCTGTTTTTT
>once|-|TRBV5-1|TRBJ1-2
CASSPGGGSNYGYTF
TGCGCCAGCAGCCCCGGGGGGGGGAGCAACTATGGCTACACCTTC
>-|-|TRBV30|TRBJ1-5
CAWSGHSNQPQHF
TGTGCCTGGAGTGGACATAGCAATCAGCCCCAGCATTTT
>many|TRBD1|TRBV11-3|TRBJ1-6
CASSPGQGFTYNSPLHF
TGTGCCAGCAGCCCAGGACAGGGATTCACCTATAATTCACCCCTCCACTTT
>-|-|TRBV5-1|TRBJ2-1
CASSSTGIRGNEQFF
TGCGCCAGCAGCTCCACAGGGATTAGGGGCAATGAGCAGTTCTTC
>many|-|TRBV11-3|TRBJ1-2
CASSSFMAFGGYTF
TGTGCCAGCAGCTCCTTCATGGCCTTTGGTGGCTACACCTTC
>-|-|TRBV4-1|TRBJ1-1
CASSQSRGIGEAFF
TGCGCCAGCAGCCAATCCCGAGGTATTGGTGAAGCTTTCTTT